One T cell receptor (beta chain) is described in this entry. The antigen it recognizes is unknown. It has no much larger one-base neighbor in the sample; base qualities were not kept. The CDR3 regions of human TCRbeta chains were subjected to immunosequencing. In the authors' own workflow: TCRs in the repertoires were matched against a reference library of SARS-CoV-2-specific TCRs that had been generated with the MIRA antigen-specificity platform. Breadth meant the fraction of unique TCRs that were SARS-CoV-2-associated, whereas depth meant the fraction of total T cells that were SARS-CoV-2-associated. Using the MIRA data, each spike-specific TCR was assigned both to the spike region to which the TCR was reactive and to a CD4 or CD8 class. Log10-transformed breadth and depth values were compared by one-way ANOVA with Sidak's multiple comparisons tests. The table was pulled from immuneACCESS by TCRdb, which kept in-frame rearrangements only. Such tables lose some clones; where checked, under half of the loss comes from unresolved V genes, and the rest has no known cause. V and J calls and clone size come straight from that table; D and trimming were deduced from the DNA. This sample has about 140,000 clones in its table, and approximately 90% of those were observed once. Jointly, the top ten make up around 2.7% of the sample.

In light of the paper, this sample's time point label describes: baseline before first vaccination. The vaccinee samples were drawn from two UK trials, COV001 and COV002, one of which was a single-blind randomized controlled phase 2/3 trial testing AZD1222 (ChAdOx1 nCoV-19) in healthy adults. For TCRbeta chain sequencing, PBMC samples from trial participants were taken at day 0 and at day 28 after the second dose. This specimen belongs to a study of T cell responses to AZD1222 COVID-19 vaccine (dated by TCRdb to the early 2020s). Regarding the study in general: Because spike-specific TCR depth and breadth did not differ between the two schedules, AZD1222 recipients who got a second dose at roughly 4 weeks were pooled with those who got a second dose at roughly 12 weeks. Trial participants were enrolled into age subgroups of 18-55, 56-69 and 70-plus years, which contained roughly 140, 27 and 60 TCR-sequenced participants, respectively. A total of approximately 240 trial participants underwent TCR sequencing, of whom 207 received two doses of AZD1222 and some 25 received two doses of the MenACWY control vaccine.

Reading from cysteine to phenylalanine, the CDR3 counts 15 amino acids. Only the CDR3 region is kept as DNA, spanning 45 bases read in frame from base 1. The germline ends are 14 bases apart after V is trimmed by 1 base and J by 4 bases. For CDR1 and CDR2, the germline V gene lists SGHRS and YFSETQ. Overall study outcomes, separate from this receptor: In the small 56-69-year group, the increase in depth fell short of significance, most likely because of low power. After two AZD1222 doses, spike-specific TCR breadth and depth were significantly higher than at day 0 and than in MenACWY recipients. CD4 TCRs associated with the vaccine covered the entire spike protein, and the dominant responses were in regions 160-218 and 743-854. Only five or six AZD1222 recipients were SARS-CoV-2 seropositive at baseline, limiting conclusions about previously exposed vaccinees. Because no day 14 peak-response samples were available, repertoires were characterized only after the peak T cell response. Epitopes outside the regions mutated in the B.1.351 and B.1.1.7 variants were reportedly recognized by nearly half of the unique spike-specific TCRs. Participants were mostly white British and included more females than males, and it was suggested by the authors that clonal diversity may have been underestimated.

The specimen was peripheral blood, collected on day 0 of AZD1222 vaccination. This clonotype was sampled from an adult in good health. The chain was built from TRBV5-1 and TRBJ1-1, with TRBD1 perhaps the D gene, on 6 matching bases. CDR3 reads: CASSLRQGRGTEAFF. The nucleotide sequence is TGCGCCAGCAGCTTGCGTCAGGGGAGGGGCACTGAAGCTTTCTTT. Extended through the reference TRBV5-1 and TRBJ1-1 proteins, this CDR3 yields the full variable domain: KAGVTQTPRYLIKTRGQQVTLSCSPISGHRSVSWYQQTPGQGLQFLFEYFSETQRNKGNFPGRFSGRQFSNSRSEMNVSTLELGDSALYLCASSLRQGRGTEAFFGQGTRLTVV.